This TCR beta chain appears in the sequencing data of a study of blood T cell repertoires in COVID-19. On the study more broadly: Acute-phase and convalescent COVID-19 samples originated in the United States, Italy and Spain. PBMCs, B-cell-depleted T cells, or T cells were the source of the cDNA or gDNA that made up the material.

In the authors' methods: Counts of nucleated cells, estimated from reference gene primer amplification, were obtained. TCRdb's table, derived via immunoSEQ multiplex PCR, lists solely in-frame clones and lacks some. The V and J calls and the clone size are those of that table, but D and trimming were determined from the DNA. This sample carries around 200,000 clones, around 86% of them seen once, and the ten largest clones take about 3.5%. Trimming stripped 5 bases from V and 0 bases from J, with 16 bases between. The V gene's germline CDR1 is SGHTA and CDR2 FQGTGA. The length of the CDR3 is 17 residues.

The chain recombines TRBV7-3 with TRBJ2-2; possibly TRBD1 for D (6 bases). Material for sequencing was peripheral blood. This TCR derives from a man in his 70s with acute or convalescent COVID-19. The CDR3 region has the DNA TGTGCCAGCAGCCCCGTTGGGGGACAAACGAACACCGGGGAGCTGTTTTTT. The encoded protein is CASSPVGGQTNTGELFF. Together with reference TRBV7-3 and TRBJ2-2, the CDR3 gives the full variable domain: GAGVSQTPSNKVTEKGKYVELRCDPISGHTALYWYRQSLGQGPEFLIYFQGTGAADDSGLPNDRFFAVRPEGSVSTLKIQRTERGDSAVYLCASSPVGGQTNTGELFFGEGSRLTVL.